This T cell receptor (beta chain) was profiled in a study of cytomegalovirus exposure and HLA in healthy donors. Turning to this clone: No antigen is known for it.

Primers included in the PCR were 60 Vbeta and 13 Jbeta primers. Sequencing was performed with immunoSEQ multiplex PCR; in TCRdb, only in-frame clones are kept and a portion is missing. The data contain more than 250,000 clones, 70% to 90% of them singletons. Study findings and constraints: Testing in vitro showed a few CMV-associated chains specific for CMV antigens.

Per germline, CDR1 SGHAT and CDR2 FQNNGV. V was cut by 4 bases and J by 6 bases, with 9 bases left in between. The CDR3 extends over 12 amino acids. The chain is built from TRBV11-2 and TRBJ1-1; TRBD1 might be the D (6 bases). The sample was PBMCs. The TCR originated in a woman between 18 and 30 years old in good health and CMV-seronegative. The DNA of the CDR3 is TGTGCCAGCAGCTCGGACAGCGCTGAAGCTTTCTTT. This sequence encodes CASSSDSAEAFF. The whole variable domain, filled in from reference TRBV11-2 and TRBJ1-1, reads EAGVAQSPRYKIIEKRQSVAFWCNPISGHATLYWYQQILGQGPKLLIQFQNNGVVDDSQLPKDRFSAERLKGVDSTLKIQPAKLEDSAVYLCASSSDSAEAFFGQGTRLTVV.